The 17 T cell receptor beta chains listed next were all sequenced from one sample in a study of cytomegalovirus exposure and HLA in healthy donors. 13 Jbeta primers and 60 Vbeta primers were used for the PCR. Generated by immunoSEQ multiplex PCR, the TCRdb table keeps only in-frame clones and is missing some. The table lists roughly 180,000 clones, roughly four fifths of them singletons. Sequenced: PBMCs. The receptors shown here come from a female donor in good health and CMV-seronegative.

Details on this clone: The same CDR3 can be traced to other DNA sequences in this sample. This chain uses TRBV19 with TRBJ2-5, with 9 bases identical to TRBD1. With 6 bases clipped from V and 4 bases from J, the junction kept 6 bases outside the gene matches. The CDR3 is made up of 14 amino acids. Germline CDR1 is LNHDA and CDR2 is SQIVND (reference sequence). The CDR3 reads CASSTQGARETQYF. In nucleotides, the CDR3 is TGTGCCAGTAGCACACAGGGGGCGCGAGAGACCCAGTACTTC.

The chain has TRBV14 and TRBJ1-5, with unresolved D. Germline CDR1 SGHDN, CDR2 FVKESK. The CDR3 runs 17 residues. V lost 1 base, J lost 0 bases, and 13 bases lay in between. CDR3 sequence reads: CASSQVFGHVSNQPQHF. The CDR3 DNA follows: TGTGCCAGCAGCCAAGTCTTTGGGCACGTTAGCAATCAGCCCCAGCATTTT.

This clone appeared a single time. The chain employs TRBV10-1 and TRBJ1-4; 8 nucleotides agree with TRBD1. This CDR3 is 13 amino acids long. In germline, CDR1 is WNHNN, CDR2 SYGVQD (reference sequence). V lost 6 bases, J lost 7 bases, and 4 bases stayed unmatched. The DNA of the CDR3 is TGCGCCAGCAGGGGGACAGGCATTGAAAAACTGTTTTTT. Translated, it gives CASRGTGIEKLFF.

This clone showed up just a few times. V and J are TRBV29-1 and TRBJ2-1, with TRBD2 matching over 11 bases. The V gene's germline CDR1 is SQVTM and CDR2 ANQGSEA. Trimming took 6 bases from V and 6 from J; bases not matched to a gene: 7. The CDR3 is made up of 14 amino acids. The DNA for the CDR3 is TGCAGCGTGCTGACTAGCGGGAACGTCAATGAGCAGTTCTTC. Translation: CSVLTSGNVNEQFF.

The chain combines TRBV7-8 with TRBJ2-1; no clear D. The CDR3 consists of 15 residues. V dropped 5 bases and J dropped 9 bases, with 20 bases sitting between them. Germline V gene data show CDR1 as SGHVS and CDR2 as FQNEAQ. This chain's CDR3 is CASSPPNSRPIEQFF. Written as DNA, the CDR3 is TGTGCCAGCAGCCCCCCTAACTCCCGTCCGATTGAGCAGTTCTTC. The full variable domain, in which reference TRBV7-8 and TRBJ2-1 provide the parts outside the CDR3, is GAGVSQSPRYKVAKRGQDVALRCDPISGHVSLFWYQQALGQGPEFLTYFQNEAQLDKSGLPSDRFFAERPEGSVSTLKIQRTQQEDSAVYLCASSPPNSRPIEQFFGPGTRLTVL.

This chain connects TRBV5-4 to TRBJ1-2, with 8 bases that match TRBD1. CDR1 and CDR2 (germline): SGHNT, YYREEE (reference sequence). Losses at the gene ends were 0 bases for V and 2 bases for J; bases not matched to a gene: 0. This CDR3 has 14 residues. CDR3 DNA sequence: TGTGCCAGCAGCTTGGACAGGGGGAACTATGGCTACACCTTC. It translates to CASSLDRGNYGYTF.

V is TRBV5-1 and J is TRBJ2-3, with 14 bases lining up with TRBD2. V lost 3 bases, J lost 6 bases, and 6 bases stayed unmatched. This CDR3 is 16 amino acids long. Germline CDR1 and CDR2: SGHRS and YFSETQ. The CDR3 sequence: CASSYPGLAGVDTQYF. The CDR3 DNA sequence: TGCGCCAGCAGCTACCCGGGACTAGCGGGAGTGGATACGCAGTATTTT.

This sequence joins TRBV5-1 and TRBJ2-1; 7 nucleotides align to TRBD2. V was pared by 4 bases and J by 2 bases, with 6 bases of the junction left unmatched. Per germline, CDR1 SGHRS and CDR2 YFSETQ. This CDR3 region has 15 residues. The CDR3 coding sequence is TGCGCCAGCAGCGGGTGGGGGGGGACCTACAATGAGCAGTTCTTC. The encoded protein is CASSGWGGTYNEQFF.

The chain combines TRBV18 with TRBJ1-5, with D unclear. Germline values: CDR1 KGHSH, CDR2 LQKENI. V shed 2 bases and J shed 5 bases, with 10 bases lying between them. The CDR3 length is 14 residues. The CDR3 reads CASSPSRVDQPQHF. The CDR3 nucleotides are TGTGCCAGCTCACCATCCCGGGTTGATCAGCCCCAGCATTTT. The whole variable domain, filled in from reference TRBV18 and TRBJ1-5, reads NAGVMQNPRHLVRRRGQEARLRCSPMKGHSHVYWYRQLPEEGLKFMVYLQKENIIDESGMPKERFSAEFPKEGPSILRIQQVVRGDSAAYFCASSPSRVDQPQHFGDGTRLSIL.

This sequence joins TRBV2 and TRBJ1-5; maybe TRBD1 (6 bases). With 6 bases removed from V and 2 bases from J, the gap between germline ends came to 11 bases. The germline CDR1 and CDR2 sequences are SNHLY and FYNNEI. The CDR3 loop spans 14 amino acids. Here the CDR3 DNA reads TGTGCCAGCAGGGACAGTTCGGGCAATCAGCCCCAGCATTTT. Translated, it gives CASRDSSGNQPQHF.

This clone turned up a few times. The chain uses TRBV25-1 and TRBJ2-7; D remains unclear. The germline V and J ends were trimmed by 8 bases and 0 bases, with 14 bases remaining between them. CDR1 is MGHDK, CDR2 SYGVNS, per germline. The length of the CDR3 is 14 residues. CDR3 in amino acids: CASPGRQVSYEQYF. The DNA of the CDR3 is TGTGCCAGCCCCGGCAGGCAGGTCTCCTACGAGCAGTACTTC.

The chain joins TRBV20-1 to TRBJ1-5; D is uncertain. The CDR3 runs 11 residues. V lost 6 bases to trimming and J lost 6 bases, with 9 bases between them. Germline values: CDR1 DFQATT, CDR2 SNEGSKA (reference sequence). The chain's CDR3 is CSAAEGQPQHF. The DNA of the CDR3 is TGCAGTGCAGCCGAGGGTCAGCCCCAGCATTTT.

This rearrangement joins TRBV6-1 to TRBJ1-1; D unclear. This CDR3 is 13 amino acids long. V was trimmed by 2 bases and J by 1 base, leaving 5 bases between them. In germline, CDR1 is MNHNS, CDR2 SASEGT. CDR3 in DNA: TGTGCCAGCAGTGAACGAGGGAACACTGAAGCTTTCTTT. Translating it yields CASSERGNTEAFF.

This chain connects TRBV7-3 to TRBJ2-5; 8 nucleotides align to TRBD1. Germline V CDR1 and CDR2: SGHTA, FQGTGA. V trimming: 5 bases; J trimming: 2 bases; junction bases outside the gene matches: 1. CDR3 size: 13 residues. In nucleotides, the CDR3 is TGTGCCAGCAGCCGACAGGGGCAAGAGACCCAGTACTTC. Its translation: CASSRQGQETQYF.

This chain uses TRBV7-8 with TRBJ1-5, with TRBD1 matching 8 bases. The CDR3 sequence is 15 residues long. The V and J ends lost 2 bases and 1 base, in that order; junction bases with no gene match: 1. CDR1 is SGHVS and CDR2 is FQNEAQ in the germline V gene. CDR3 sequence: CASSLRQGSNQPQHF. CDR3 coding DNA: TGTGCCAGCAGCTTACGACAGGGGAGCAATCAGCCCCAGCATTTT.

The V call is TRBV5-1, the J call TRBJ1-4; the D gene is possibly TRBD1 (5 bases). Germline V gene data show CDR1 as SGHRS and CDR2 as YFSETQ. The CDR3 runs to 15 residues. V lost 0 bases and J 4 bases, leaving 10 bases between the germline ends. Here the CDR3 reads CASSLAGGGNEKLFF. The CDR3 bases are TGCGCCAGCAGCTTGGCCGGGGGAGGTAATGAAAAACTGTTTTTT.

Of note for this clone: At one end, the junction sequence differs from germline, possibly due to a read error. V gene TRBV29-1 combines with J gene TRBJ2-4, with D possibly matching TRBD2 (5 bases). Germline-derived CDR1 and CDR2 are SQVTM and ANQGSEA. CDR3 length equals 13 residues. Here the CDR3 DNA reads TGCAGCGTTGGGGTGCTAGCCCAAAACATTCAGTACTTC. As protein: CSVGVLAQNIQYF.